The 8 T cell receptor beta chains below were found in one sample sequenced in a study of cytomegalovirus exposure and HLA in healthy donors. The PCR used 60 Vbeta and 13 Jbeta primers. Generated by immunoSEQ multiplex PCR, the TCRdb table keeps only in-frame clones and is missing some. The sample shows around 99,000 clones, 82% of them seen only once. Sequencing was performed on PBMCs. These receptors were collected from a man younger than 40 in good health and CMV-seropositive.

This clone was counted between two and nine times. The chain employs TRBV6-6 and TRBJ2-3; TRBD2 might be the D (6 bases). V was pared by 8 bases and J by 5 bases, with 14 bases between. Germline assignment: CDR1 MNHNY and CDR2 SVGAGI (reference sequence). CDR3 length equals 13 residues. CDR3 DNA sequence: TGTGCCAGCTGGGCGGGGTCGGTAGATACGCAGTATTTT. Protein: CASWAGSVDTQYF.

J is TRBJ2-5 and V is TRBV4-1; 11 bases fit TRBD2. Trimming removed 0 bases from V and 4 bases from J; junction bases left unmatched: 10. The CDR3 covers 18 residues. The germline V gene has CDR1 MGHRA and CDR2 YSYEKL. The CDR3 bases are TGCGCCAGCAGCCAAGATGGGATAGCGGGGGGGCGCGGAGAGACCCAGTACTTC. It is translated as CASSQDGIAGGRGETQYF.

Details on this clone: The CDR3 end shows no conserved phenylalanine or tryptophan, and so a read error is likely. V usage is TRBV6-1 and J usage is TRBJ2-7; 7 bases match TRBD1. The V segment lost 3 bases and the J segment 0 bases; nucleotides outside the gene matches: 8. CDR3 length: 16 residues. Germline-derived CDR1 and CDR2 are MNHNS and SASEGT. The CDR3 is CASSDLGQDHSYEQYL. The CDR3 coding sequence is TGTGCCAGCAGTGACCTCGGACAGGACCACTCCTACGAGCAGTACCTC.

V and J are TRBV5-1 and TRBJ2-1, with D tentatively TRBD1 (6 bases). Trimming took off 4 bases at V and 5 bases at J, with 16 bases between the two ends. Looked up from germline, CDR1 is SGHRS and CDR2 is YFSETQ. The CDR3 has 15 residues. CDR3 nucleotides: TGCGCCAGCAGCCCTGCATTGGGGGCCCACAATGAGCAGTTCTTC. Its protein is CASSPALGAHNEQFF.

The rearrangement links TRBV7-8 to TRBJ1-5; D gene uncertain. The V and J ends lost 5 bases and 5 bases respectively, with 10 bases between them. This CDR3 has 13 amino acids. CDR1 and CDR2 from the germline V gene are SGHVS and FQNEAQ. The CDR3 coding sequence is TGTGCCAGCAGCCCCGGTCAGGATCAGCCCCAGCATTTT. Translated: CASSPGQDQPQHF. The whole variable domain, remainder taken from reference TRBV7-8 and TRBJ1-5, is GAGVSQSPRYKVAKRGQDVALRCDPISGHVSLFWYQQALGQGPEFLTYFQNEAQLDKSGLPSDRFFAERPEGSVSTLKIQRTQQEDSAVYLCASSPGQDQPQHFGDGTRLSIL.

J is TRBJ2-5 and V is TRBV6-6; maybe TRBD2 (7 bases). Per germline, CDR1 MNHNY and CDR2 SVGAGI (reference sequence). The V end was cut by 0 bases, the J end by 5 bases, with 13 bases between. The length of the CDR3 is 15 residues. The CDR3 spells CASSYSGGPGETQYF. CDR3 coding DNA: TGTGCCAGCAGTTACTCCGGGGGGCCGGGGGAGACCCAGTACTTC.

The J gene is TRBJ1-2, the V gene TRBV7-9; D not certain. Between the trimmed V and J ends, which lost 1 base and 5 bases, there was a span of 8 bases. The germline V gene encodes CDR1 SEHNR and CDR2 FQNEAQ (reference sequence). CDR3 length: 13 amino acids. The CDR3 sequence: CASSLVGRYGYTF. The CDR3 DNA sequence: TGTGCCAGCAGCTTAGTAGGGAGGTATGGCTACACCTTC. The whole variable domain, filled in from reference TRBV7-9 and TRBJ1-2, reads DTGVSQNPRHKITKRGQNVTFRCDPISEHNRLYWYRQTLGQGPEFLTYFQNEAQLEKSRLLSDRFSAERPKGSFSTLEIQRTEQGDSAMYLCASSLVGRYGYTFGSGTRLTVV.

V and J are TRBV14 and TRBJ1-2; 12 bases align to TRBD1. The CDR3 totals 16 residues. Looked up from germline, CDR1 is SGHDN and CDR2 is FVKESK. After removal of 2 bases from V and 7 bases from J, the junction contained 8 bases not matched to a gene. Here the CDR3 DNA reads TGTGCCAGCAGCCAACTCCGGGACAGGGGGCTTGGTGGCTACACCTTC. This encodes CASSQLRDRGLGGYTF.